This entry describes one TCR beta chain. This entry belongs to a study of control samples from healthy donors and cancer patients. Profiled with immunoSEQ multiplex PCR; TCRdb holds only in-frame clones, not every one. The sample records around 90,000 clones, over 80% being singletons. Specimen: blood. This receptor was identified in a man aged 25-45 years in good health.

CDR3 sequence (DNA): TGTGCCAGCAGCTTAGAGGGGGCACTGGCCGGGGAGCTGTTTTTT. Its translation is CASSLEGALAGELFF. The chain carries TRBV7-9 and TRBJ2-2; 7 nucleotides match TRBD1. V lost 1 base to trimming and J lost 6 bases; unmatched junction nucleotides: 5. The CDR3 totals 15 residues. Germline V gene lookup returns CDR1 SEHNR and CDR2 FQNEAQ (reference sequence).